Each of the 10 T cell receptor beta chains below was sequenced from the same sample in a study of early T cells in non-severe SARS-CoV-2 infection. Using its own MiXCR run on the 5' RACE reads, TCRdb lists one record per CDR3 protein. The table has roughly 30,000 distinct CDR3 sequences, approximately 6% seen once; the top ten hold 5.5% to 7%. The sequenced sample was whole blood. All receptors derive from an adult who was a healthcare worker with PCR-confirmed SARS-CoV-2 infection or an uninfected control (not recorded which).

In its sample, this clonotype ranks as medium-sized. In DNA, the CDR3 is TGTGCCAGCAGCACGGAGGGGCGGCAGCCCCAGCATTTT. Amino acid sequence: CASSTEGRQPQHF. The chain links TRBV7-9 to TRBJ1-5; possibly TRBD1 for D (5 bases). Looked up from germline, CDR1 is SEHNR and CDR2 is FQNEAQ (reference sequence). This CDR3 contains 13 residues. V shed 5 bases and J shed 7 bases, with 12 bases lying between them.

There are a few counts of this clonotype. The chain uses TRBV6-2 or TRBV6-3 and TRBJ2-7; D ambiguous. In germline, CDR1 is MNHEY, CDR2 SVGEGT. V was clipped by 6 bases and J by 5 bases, with 8 bases between them. The CDR3 covers 11 residues. CDR3 nucleotides: TGTGCCAGCAGCCGTTACGACGAGCAGTACTTC. Amino acids: CASSRYDEQYF.

The chain couples TRBV27 to TRBJ2-2; D call uncertain. The ends were cut back, 6 bases at V and 8 bases at J, with 19 bases in the middle. The germline CDR1 and CDR2 sequences are MNHEY and SMNVEV (reference sequence). The CDR3 length is 15 residues. CDR3 in amino acids: CASSYPPGSGGELFF. The CDR3 DNA is TGTGCCAGCAGCTATCCCCCTGGTTCCGGGGGGGAGCTGTTTTTT.

This clonotype has a handful of counts. The chain is built from TRBV7-3 and TRBJ2-3; D possibly corresponds to TRBD1 (6 bases). V lost 5 bases and J lost 10, with 19 bases in between. Germline V CDR1 and CDR2: SGHTA, FQGTGA. The CDR3 runs to 14 residues. The CDR3 loop reads CASSTPGVRIPQYF. CDR3 coding DNA: TGTGCCAGCAGCACCCCAGGGGTGAGGATTCCGCAGTATTTT.

This clonotype was picked up many times. The chain carries TRBV20-1 and TRBJ2-2; 8 bases are shared with TRBD1. The CDR3 is made up of 15 amino acids. The trim removed 6 bases at V and 1 base at J, leaving 7 bases unmatched. The germline V gene encodes CDR1 DFQATT and CDR2 SNEGSKA (reference sequence). The CDR3 nucleotides read TGCAGTGCCATACAGGGGGAAGTGAACACCGGGGAGCTGTTTTTT. Protein product: CSAIQGEVNTGELFF.

This clonotype was observed many times. The chain joins TRBV28 to TRBJ2-2; TRBD1 matches 7 bases. Germline CDR1 reads MDHEN; CDR2 reads SYDVKM. With 6 bases clipped from V and 0 bases from J, the junction kept 4 bases outside the gene matches. The CDR3 totals 15 residues. In DNA form, the CDR3 reads TGTGCCAGCAGCAGACAGGGTACGAACACCGGGGAGCTGTTTTTT. This encodes CASSRQGTNTGELFF.

This clonotype turned up a few times. V gene TRBV20-1 combines with J gene TRBJ2-1; 7 bases match TRBD2. The CDR3 has 15 amino acids. Germline V gene lookup returns CDR1 DFQATT and CDR2 SNEGSKA (reference sequence). Unmatched junction bases numbered 12, after V lost 6 bases and J lost 4 bases. The CDR3 nucleotides are TGCAGTGCCAGGCCTCTAGCGGTTCTTTACAATGAGCAGTTCTTC. This gives the protein CSARPLAVLYNEQFF.

This clonotype was counted many times. V usage is TRBV7-9 and J usage is TRBJ2-1; D is unclear. Germline CDR1 reads SEHNR; CDR2 reads FQNEAQ (reference sequence). Trimming left V 3 bases short and J 7 bases short, with 10 bases between. The CDR3 has 13 amino acids. As DNA, the CDR3 is TGTGCCAGCAGCTTGAATCCTAGTAATGAGCAGTTCTTC. Its protein is CASSLNPSNEQFF.

Sample share makes this clonotype medium-sized. The genes are TRBV3-1 and TRBJ2-7; no definite D call. Germline assignment: CDR1 LGHDT and CDR2 YNNKEL (reference sequence). The CDR3 totals 12 residues. Trimming pared 6 bases from V and 0 bases from J, leaving 6 bases between. The CDR3 sequence: CASRAPSYEQYF. The CDR3 bases are TGTGCCAGCAGAGCCCCCTCCTACGAGCAGTACTTC.

In its sample, this clonotype was seen many times. The V call is TRBV11-3, the J call TRBJ2-3, with 8 bases aligning to TRBD2. V lost 5 bases, J lost 2 bases, and 9 bases stayed unmatched. This CDR3 is 16 amino acids long. Germline values: CDR1 SGHNT, CDR2 YENEEA. The CDR3 DNA follows: TGTGCCAGCAGCCCAGGGACTAGAGTAGACACAGATACGCAGTATTTT. It translates to CASSPGTRVDTDTQYF.